One sample yielded the 11 T cell receptor beta chains listed below, sequenced in a study of graft-versus-host responses after intestinal transplantation. From the graft tissue, intraepithelial and lamina propria lymphocytes were released through processing. Sequenced by immunoSEQ multiplex PCR; TCRdb stores in-frame clones only, minus some. The sample has around 4,900 clones, around 80% seen once. The sequenced sample was ileum tissue, obtained just under 130 days after intestinal transplantation. Receptor source: a human patient who received an intestinal transplant, so some T cells may come from the graft donor.

This clone was found a few times. The V gene is TRBV27, the J gene TRBJ2-5, with D possibly being TRBD1 (5 bases). The V end lost 7 bases, the J end lost 4 bases, and 16 bases lay between the germline ends. This CDR3 comprises 14 residues. Germline lookup yields CDR1 MNHEY and CDR2 SMNVEV (reference sequence). CDR3 nucleotide sequence: TGTGCCAGCACTTTGAGGCAGGGTAGAGAGACCCAGTACTTC. Amino acids: CASTLRQGRETQYF.

The chain carries TRBV28 and TRBJ2-5; TRBD2 is a possible D gene (5 bases). V lost 6 bases and J 1 base, leaving 9 bases between the germline ends. Germline V gene data show CDR1 as MDHEN and CDR2 as SYDVKM. CDR3 length equals 13 residues. The CDR3 DNA follows: TGTGCCAGCAGGGATCGGGGCCAAGAGACCCAGTACTTC. Translated, it gives CASRDRGQETQYF.

This clone was recorded a few times. This chain uses TRBV6-6 with TRBJ1-1, with D possibly matching TRBD1 (5 bases). The ends were cut back, 5 bases at V and 6 bases at J, with 13 bases in the middle. This CDR3 is built from 13 residues. Germline assignment: CDR1 MNHNY and CDR2 SVGAGI (reference sequence). CDR3 loop: CASSRRQSAEAFF. In DNA, the CDR3 is TGTGCCAGCAGTAGGCGACAGTCGGCTGAAGCTTTCTTT.

The chain recombines TRBV5-1 with TRBJ2-3; 7 nucleotides line up with TRBD1. Looked up from germline, CDR1 is SGHRS and CDR2 is YFSETQ. There are 15 residues in the CDR3. J gave up 1 base and V 0 bases, and 2 bases lay outside the gene matches. The CDR3 DNA is TGCGCCAGCAGCTTGGGAACAGGGGGCACAGATACGCAGTATTTT. Its protein product is CASSLGTGGTDTQYF.

The chain uses TRBV29-1 and TRBJ2-2; maybe TRBD1 (5 bases). Germline V gene sequence: CDR1 SQVTM, CDR2 ANQGSEA. V was cut by 3 bases and J by 4 bases, with 9 bases left in between. The length of the CDR3 is 13 residues. CDR3 region: CSVDAQGTGELFF. As DNA, the CDR3 is TGCAGCGTTGATGCTCAGGGCACCGGGGAGCTGTTTTTT.

The chain links TRBV6-5 to TRBJ2-5, with D maybe TRBD1 (6 bases). Trimming removed 5 bases at V and 4 bases at J, with 14 bases between. CDR3 length: 14 residues. Germline V CDR1 and CDR2: MNHEY, SVGAGI. DNA for the CDR3: TGTGCCAGCAGTGCCCGAACAGGGAGAGAGACCCAGTACTTC. This codes for CASSARTGRETQYF.

The chain has TRBV19 and TRBJ2-2; 8 bases fit TRBD1. V was pared by 1 base and J by 3 bases, with 13 bases of the junction left unmatched. CDR3 size: 19 residues. CDR1 and CDR2 from the germline V gene are LNHDA and SQIVND (reference sequence). The CDR3 DNA reads as TGTGCCAGTAGTATAGCCTACCCCCGACAGGGGCGGTACACCGGGGAGCTGTTTTTT. Amino acids: CASSIAYPRQGRYTGELFF.

V gene TRBV30 combines with J gene TRBJ1-1; D call uncertain. Germline CDR1 and CDR2: GTSNPN and SVGIG (reference sequence). CDR3 size: 14 residues. V was trimmed by 0 bases and J by 10 bases, leaving 18 bases between them. CDR3 amino acids: CAWSVIFRAAGAFF. In DNA form, the CDR3 reads TGTGCCTGGAGTGTGATATTTAGGGCAGCAGGAGCTTTCTTT. Looking up the rest from reference TRBV30 and TRBJ1-1 gives the full variable domain: SQTIHQWPATLVQPVGSPLSLECTVEGTSNPNLYWYRQAAGRGLQLLFYSVGIGQISSEVPQNLSASRPQDRQFILSSKKLLLSDSGFYLCAWSVIFRAAGAFFGQGTRLTVV.

The rearrangement joins TRBV5-1 to TRBJ2-1, with D possibly TRBD1 on 5 matching bases. CDR3 size: 14 residues. Germline lookup yields CDR1 SGHRS and CDR2 YFSETQ. V lost 1 base to trimming and J lost 6 bases, with 11 bases between them. CDR3 sequence reads: CASSLPGISNEQFF. The CDR3 bases are TGCGCCAGCAGCTTGCCAGGGATAAGCAATGAGCAGTTCTTC.

The V gene is TRBV5-1, the J gene TRBJ2-7, with 9 nucleotides matching TRBD1. Germline V CDR1 and CDR2: SGHRS, YFSETQ. With 1 base clipped from V and 2 bases from J, the junction kept 10 bases outside the gene matches. This CDR3 contains 17 residues. CDR3 region: CASSLCFRDRVTYEQYF. The CDR3, as DNA: TGCGCCAGCAGCTTGTGTTTTCGGGACAGGGTCACCTACGAGCAGTACTTC.

The chain employs TRBV4-2 and TRBJ2-4; TRBD2 matches at 7 bases. Trimming removed 5 bases from V and 2 bases from J; junction bases left unmatched: 6. This CDR3 region has 15 residues. Germline lookup yields CDR1 LGHNA and CDR2 YNFKEQ. CDR3 loop: CASSLSGGSKNIQYF. The CDR3 DNA sequence: TGTGCCAGCAGCTTGTCCGGGGGGTCCAAAAACATTCAGTACTTC.